The rows below give T cell receptor beta chains drawn from one sample of a study of cytomegalovirus exposure and HLA in healthy donors. The protocol was immunoSEQ multiplex PCR, while the TCRdb copy is restricted to in-frame clones and leaves out a portion. Here the sample spans some 70,000 clones, about 82% being singletons. The specimen was PBMCs. These receptors all come from a man aged 30 to 39 in good health and CMV-seronegative. Both conserved end residues are part of each CDR3. A D gene is named only where the DNA matches it firmly. The size field is filled for only some rows; it gives once, few, many or a size class.

>TRBJ1-2|TRBV18|.|.
TGTGCCAGCGTTAGACCGGGACAAAAAAGGAATCACTATGGCTACACCTTC
CASVRPGQKRNHYGYTF
>TRBJ1-1|TRBV19|TRBD1|.
TGTGCCAGTACCCTAAGGACAGGGGCTCTTCGGTATACTGAAGCTTTCTTT
CASTLRTGALRYTEAFF
>TRBJ2-4|TRBV15|.|.
TGTGCCACCAGGGAAAGTGTGCGGCCTGCGAACATTCAGTACTTC
CATRESVRPANIQYF
>TRBJ2-1|TRBV7-3|.|.
TGTGCCAGCAGCTTAACAGGCGGATACAATGAGCAGTTCTTC
CASSLTGGYNEQFF
>TRBJ1-1|TRBV30|.|.
TGTGCCTGGAGGTCCTTGGGTGGCGCACAGACTGAAGCTTTCTTT
CAWRSLGGAQTEAFF
>TRBJ1-3|TRBV28|.|.
TGTGCCAGCAGTTTCGCTAGGATGACGACTGGAAACACCATATATTTT
CASSFARMTTGNTIYF
>TRBJ1-2|TRBV6-4|.|.
TGTGCCAGCACCAGGGATGGCTACACCTTC
CASTRDGYTF
>TRBJ2-2|TRBV5-1|.|.
TGCGCCAGCAGCTTGTACGGAGGGAACACCGGGGAGCTGTTTTTT
CASSLYGGNTGELFF
>TRBJ1-2|TRBV6-5|TRBD1|.
TGTGCCAGCAGTTCCTCATGGGACAGGGGACTCTATGGCTACACCTTC
CASSSSWDRGLYGYTF
>TRBJ2-1|TRBV27|.|.
TGTGCCAGCAGAACGGGAGACTATGAGCAGTTCTTC
CASRTGDYEQFF
>TRBJ1-1|TRBV20-1|.|.
TGCAGTGCTCTAGACGTCCCTGAAGCTTTCTTT
CSALDVPEAFF
>TRBJ2-1|TRBV15|.|.
TGTGCCACCAGCAGAGCGGGGGGCCGAGACAATGAGCAGTTCTTC
CATSRAGGRDNEQFF
>TRBJ1-2|TRBV9|TRBD1|.
TGTGCCAGCAGCGCCAGACAGGGGACCTGGGACTATGGCTACACCTTC
CASSARQGTWDYGYTF
>TRBJ1-5|TRBV5-3|TRBD1|.
TGTGCCAGAAGCTGGACAGGGGTCAATCAGCCCCAGCATTTT
CARSWTGVNQPQHF
>TRBJ1-3|TRBV9|.|once
TGTGCCAGCAGCGTGAACTTCCGGGACTCGAGCTCTGGAAACACCATATATTTT
CASSVNFRDSSSGNTIYF
>TRBJ1-3|TRBV7-2|.|.
TGTGCCAGCAGCTCTGGATGGAGCTCTGGAAACACCATATATTTT
CASSSGWSSGNTIYF
>TRBJ2-5|TRBV18|TRBD2|.
TGTGCCAGCTCAACGCTAGCGGGGGGAGATCCGGGAGAGACCCAGTACTTC
CASSTLAGGDPGETQYF
>TRBJ1-2|TRBV7-2|TRBD1|.
TGTGCCAGCAGCGAAGGGACAGGGAGAGGGGGAACCTTC
CASSEGTGRGGTF
>TRBJ2-5|TRBV9|.|.
TGTGCCAGCAGCGTACGTGCGGGCGAGACCCAGTACTTC
CASSVRAGETQYF
>TRBJ2-7|TRBV15|.|.
TGTGCCACCAGCAGATCAGGGCTTTCGGACGAGCAGTACTTC
CATSRSGLSDEQYF
>TRBJ2-7|TRBV10-3|TRBD1|.
TGTGCCATCAGTGAAACGTTAGGACAGGGCACCTACGAGCAGTACTTC
CAISETLGQGTYEQYF
>TRBJ2-1|TRBV7-2|TRBD2|.
TGTGCCAGCAGCCCGTTCGCGGGAGCCTACAATGAGCAGTTCTTC
CASSPFAGAYNEQFF
>TRBJ2-1|TRBV11-3|TRBD2|.
TGTGCCAGCAGCTCCCTAGCGGATTACAATGAGCAGTTCTTC
CASSSLADYNEQFF
>TRBJ2-3|TRBV5-1|TRBD2|.
TGCGCCAGCAGTGCTAGCGGGGGGGCTGGCACAGATACGCAGTATTTT
CASSASGGAGTDTQYF
>TRBJ2-1|TRBV7-2|.|.
TGTGCCAGCAGCTTAGCCGTGGGGGCTTATGAGCAGTTCTTC
CASSLAVGAYEQFF
>TRBJ2-3|TRBV6-5|TRBD2|.
TGTGCCAGCAGTTACTCGGGACTACACGTCATAGATACGCAGTATTTT
CASSYSGLHVIDTQYF
>TRBJ1-2|TRBV4-1|.|.
TGCGCCAGCAGCCAATTGCCAGGGGCGATCGTCTACACCTTC
CASSQLPGAIVYTF
>TRBJ2-1|TRBV5-1|TRBD2|.
TGCGCCAGCAGCTTGAAGGTAGCGGGAGAGCAGTTCTTC
CASSLKVAGEQFF
>TRBJ1-4|TRBV19|.|.
TGTGCCAGTAGTGAACAGGCCAGAAGTGAAAAACTGTTTTTT
CASSEQARSEKLFF
>TRBJ2-2|TRBV28|TRBD1|.
TGTGCCAGCACTGTAGGGGGCAACCTCAACACCGGGGAGCTGTTTTTT
CASTVGGNLNTGELFF
>TRBJ2-2|TRBV12-5|TRBD1|.
TGTGCTAGTGGGTTGGATCCGACAGGGCTCGCCGGGGAGCTGTTTTTT
CASGLDPTGLAGELFF
>TRBJ2-4|TRBV4-1|TRBD1|once
TGCGCCAGCAGCCAAGTAACGGGGACAGGGGGGCGGCTCTTCGTTCAGTACTTC
CASSQVTGTGGRLFVQYF
>TRBJ2-1|TRBV7-2|.|.
TGTGCCAGCAGCTTCAGCGGCTCTCTCAATGAGCAGTTCTTC
CASSFSGSLNEQFF
>TRBJ2-2|TRBV2|.|few
TGTGCCAGCGGCGGGTCAGCCAACACCGGGGAGCTGTTTTTT
CASGGSANTGELFF
>TRBJ1-3|TRBV18|.|.
TGTGCCAGCTCCGTCAACAGGGATTCCTCTGGAAACACCATATATTTT
CASSVNRDSSGNTIYF
>TRBJ2-1|TRBV9|TRBD2|.
TGTGCCAGCAGCGTAGATTCTTATGGGAGACTAGCAATCAATGAGCAGTTCTTC
CASSVDSYGRLAINEQFF
>TRBJ2-1|TRBV9|.|.
TGTGCCAGCAGCGCAGTCCCCGGGAGCTCCTACAATGAGCAGTTCTTC
CASSAVPGSSYNEQFF
>TRBJ2-6|TRBV19|TRBD2|.
TGTGCCAGTAGTATAGCGGGGGGGCCGATCTCTGGGGCCAACGTCCTGACTTTC
CASSIAGGPISGANVLTF
>TRBJ1-6|TRBV5-3|TRBD1|.
TGTGCCAGAAGCCTACCGGGACAGTATAATTCACCCCTCCACTTT
CARSLPGQYNSPLHF
>TRBJ2-5|TRBV20-1|.|.
TGCAGTGCCGGAGAGACCCAGTACTTC
CSAGETQYF
>TRBJ2-5|TRBV9|.|.
TGTGCCAGCAGCGGAGAGACAGCTAAAGAGACCCAGTACTTC
CASSGETAKETQYF
>TRBJ1-4|TRBV5-6|TRBD1|.
TGTGCCAGCAGCTTGGCCGGGACAGGGGGTGAAAAACTGTTTTTT
CASSLAGTGGEKLFF
>TRBJ1-1|TRBV7-9|.|.
TGTGCCAGCAGCCCCGCAGTGAACACTGAAGCTTTCTTT
CASSPAVNTEAFF
>TRBJ2-5|TRBV28|TRBD2|few
TGTGCCAGCAGTTTAGGGGGGATAGCGGGCCAAGAGACCCAGTACTTC
CASSLGGIAGQETQYF
>TRBJ2-3|TRBV7-2|.|.
TGTGCCAGCAGCGACCCGGGATTAGCGGCTAGCACAGATACGCAGTATTTT
CASSDPGLAASTDTQYF
>TRBJ2-3|TRBV9|TRBD2|.
TGTGCCAGCAGCGTAGTCGGGACTAGCGGATATACGCAGTATTTT
CASSVVGTSGYTQYF
>TRBJ1-5|TRBV27|TRBD1|.
TGTGCCAGCAGGTGGACAGGGGGCGATCAGCCCCAGCATTTT
CASRWTGGDQPQHF
>TRBJ2-3|TRBV5-6|TRBD2|.
TGTGCCAGCAGCATCACTAGCGGGAGTCGGTTAGATACGCAGTATTTT
CASSITSGSRLDTQYF
>TRBJ1-4|TRBV5-5|.|.
TGTGCCAGCAGCTTCGAGGACAGCCTAAAACTGTTTTTT
CASSFEDSLKLFF
>TRBJ2-2|TRBV5-4|TRBD1|.
TGTGCCAGCAGCTTGGGGACAGGGAACACCGGGGAGCTGTTTTTT
CASSLGTGNTGELFF
>TRBJ2-7|TRBV5-1|.|.
TGCGCCAGCAGCTTGGGTCAACTTTACGAGCAGTACTTC
CASSLGQLYEQYF
>TRBJ2-5|TRBV5-1|TRBD2|.
TGCGCCAGCAGCTTGGCCCTAGCGGGAGGATCGGAGACCCAGTACTTC
CASSLALAGGSETQYF
>TRBJ2-2|TRBV4-1|TRBD2|.
TGCGCCAGCAGCCGGACTAGCGGTAACACCGGGGAGCTGTTTTTT
CASSRTSGNTGELFF
>TRBJ1-1|TRBV25-1|.|.
TGTGCCAGCAAGTTTGGAGGGGCGGCTTTCTTT
CASKFGGAAFF
>TRBJ2-3|TRBV7-8|.|.
TGTGCCAGCAGCTTAATGGGCAGCTCCACAGATACGCAGTATTTT
CASSLMGSSTDTQYF
>TRBJ2-3|TRBV11-3|.|.
TGTGCCAGCAGCCCGTGGGGGCGCACAGATACGCAGTATTTT
CASSPWGRTDTQYF
>TRBJ2-1|TRBV4-2|TRBD2|.
TGTGCCAGCAGCCAAGAGAAGCGGGGGGGTTACAATGAGCAGTTCTTC
CASSQEKRGGYNEQFF